The T cell receptor beta chain under discussion was sequenced for a study of shared clonotypes between healthy human individuals. Points from the study as a whole: Naive CD4 clonotypes were shared across a few donors at roughly 5%. What naive subsets generally showed was a larger estimated richness than memory subsets showed.

CDR1 is SGHTA, CDR2 FQGNSA, per germline. This CDR3 is 14 amino acids long. V lost 5 bases to trimming and J lost 9 bases; unmatched junction nucleotides: 8. With regard to this clone: Its specificity is unknown.

Profiling relied on immunoSEQ multiplex PCR, and the TCRdb table lists in-frame clones only, not all of them. This table holds hundreds of thousands of clones, around three quarters found once. Material: memory CD4+ T cells sorted from blood. As for subset: CD45RA-negative fraction. The TCR comes from a woman aged 30 to 39 in good health. The V and J genes are TRBV7-2 and TRBJ2-1; 9 bases line up with TRBD2. CDR3 sequence (DNA): TGTGCCAGCAGCCCACGGGCGGGAGGGCTTGAGCAGTTCTTC. Translating gives CASSPRAGGLEQFF.